Given below is one T cell receptor beta chain in context. Its antigen is currently unknown. TCR alpha and beta CDR3 regions were amplified from RNA using iRepertoire nested multiplex PCR. TCRdb processed the multiplex PCR reads anew with MiXCR; each CDR3 protein has one entry. This table holds more than 300,000 distinct CDR3 sequences, 41% found once. The sample comes from a study of glioma-infiltrating T cells. Study-level information: Samples included WHO grade II oligodendrogliomas or astrocytomas and initial-diagnosis grade IV glioblastomas. Dexamethasone exposure before glioma surgery was limited to six or fewer days. Whole-study findings and limits: Tissue-blood divergence was below expectation in non-neoplastic patients, above in gliomas.

The sequence was collected from a human donor with low-grade glioma or glioblastoma, undergoing nonglioma brain surgery, or in good health (not recorded which). Material: glioma tissue, nonneoplastic brain tissue, or PBMCs (not recorded which).

The CDR3 here is CATSRDPEGNTIYF. The CDR3 DNA is TGTGCCACCAGCAGAGATCCCGAAGGAAACACCATATATTTT. The chain employs TRBV15 and TRBJ1-3, with D hard to call. V dropped 0 bases and J dropped 4 bases, with 7 bases sitting between them. The CDR3 runs to 14 residues. Germline CDR1 LNHNV, CDR2 YYDKDF (reference sequence).